The present T cell receptor beta chain was sequenced within a study of blood T cell repertoires in COVID-19. Study in general: Samples of COVID-19 (acute and convalescent) were obtained from the United States, Italy and Spain. PBMCs, B-cell-depleted T cells, or T cells were the source of the cDNA or gDNA that made up the material.

V was clipped by 0 bases and J by 12 bases, with 12 bases between them. CDR3 length: 13 residues. From germline, CDR1 is MGHRA and CDR2 YSYEKL. As originally analysed: Estimation of nucleated cell counts was performed using reference gene primer amplification. Method: immunoSEQ multiplex PCR; TCRdb's copy keeps in-frame clones and lacks some. V and J calls and clone size follow that table, whereas D and trimming were derived from the DNA. In the table there are 350,000 to 450,000 clones, 85% of which are singletons. This clonotype originated in a woman aged 18-29 years with acute or convalescent COVID-19. The sample taken for sequencing was peripheral blood. The genes are TRBV4-1 and TRBJ2-1; a possible D gene is TRBD1 (5 bases). The CDR3 reads CASSQDQGLLQFF. The CDR3 nucleotides read TGCGCCAGCAGCCAAGATCAGGGCCTTCTGCAGTTCTTC.